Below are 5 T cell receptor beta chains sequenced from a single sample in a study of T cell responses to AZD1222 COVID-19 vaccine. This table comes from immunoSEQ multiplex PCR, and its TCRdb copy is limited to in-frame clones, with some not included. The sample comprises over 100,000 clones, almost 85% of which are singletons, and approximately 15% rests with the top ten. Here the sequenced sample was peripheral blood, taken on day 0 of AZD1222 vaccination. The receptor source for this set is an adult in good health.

CDR3 bases: TGTGCCAGCAGCTCCTTAATAGGGAACACTGAAGCTTTCTTT. It translates to CASSSLIGNTEAFF. The rearrangement joins TRBV7-2 to TRBJ1-1; D not resolved. This CDR3 spans 14 amino acids. V lost 4 bases to trimming and J lost 1 base, with 10 bases between them. Germline CDR1 and CDR2: SGHTA and FQGNSA.

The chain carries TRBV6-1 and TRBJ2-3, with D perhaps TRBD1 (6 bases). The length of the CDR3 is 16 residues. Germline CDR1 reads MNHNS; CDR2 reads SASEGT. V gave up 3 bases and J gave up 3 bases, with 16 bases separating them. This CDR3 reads CASSDRQAGVTDTQYF. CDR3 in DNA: TGTGCCAGCAGTGACCGACAGGCCGGGGTGACAGATACGCAGTATTTT.

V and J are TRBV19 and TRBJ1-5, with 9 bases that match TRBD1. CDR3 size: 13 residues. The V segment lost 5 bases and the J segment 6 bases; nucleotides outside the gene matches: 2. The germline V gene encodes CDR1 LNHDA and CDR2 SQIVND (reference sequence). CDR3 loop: CASSGTGRQPQHF. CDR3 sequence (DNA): TGTGCCAGTAGTGGGACAGGGCGTCAGCCCCAGCATTTT.

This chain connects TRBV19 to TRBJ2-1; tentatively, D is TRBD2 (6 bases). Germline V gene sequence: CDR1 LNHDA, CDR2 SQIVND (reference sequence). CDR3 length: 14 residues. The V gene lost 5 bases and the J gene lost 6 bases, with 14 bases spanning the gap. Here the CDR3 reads CASSVRLGPNEQFF. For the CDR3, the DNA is TGTGCCAGTAGTGTCAGACTAGGCCCCAATGAGCAGTTCTTC.

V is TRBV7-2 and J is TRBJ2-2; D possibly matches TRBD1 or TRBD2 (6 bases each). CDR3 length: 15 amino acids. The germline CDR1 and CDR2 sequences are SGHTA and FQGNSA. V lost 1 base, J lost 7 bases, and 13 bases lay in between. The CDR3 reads CASSLETGASGELFF. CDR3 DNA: TGTGCCAGCAGCTTAGAGACGGGGGCGAGCGGGGAGCTGTTTTTT.